Shown below are 5 T cell receptor beta chains from a single sample sequenced in a study of cytomegalovirus exposure and HLA in healthy donors. Primers: 60 Vbeta forward and 13 Jbeta reverse. Produced via immunoSEQ multiplex PCR; TCRdb's table is partial and in-frame only. The sample has tens of thousands of clones, roughly 77% seen once. The specimen sequenced was PBMCs. The receptor source for this set is a man aged 25-40 years in good health and CMV-seropositive.

This clone occurred once. The chain uses TRBV28 and TRBJ1-3, with a tentative D call TRBD1 (6 bases). V dropped 3 bases and J dropped 0 bases, with 12 bases sitting between them. The CDR3 covers 16 residues. Germline CDR1 is MDHEN and CDR2 is SYDVKM. DNA for the CDR3: TGTGCCAGCAGTTTTCCAGGGGCTAGCTCTGGAAACACCATATATTTT. Its translation: CASSFPGASSGNTIYF.

The chain carries TRBV27 and TRBJ1-1; D possibly corresponds to TRBD1 (5 bases). Looked up from germline, CDR1 is MNHEY and CDR2 is SMNVEV (reference sequence). V was cut by 3 bases and J by 4 bases, with 6 bases left in between. The CDR3 covers 12 residues. The CDR3 loop is CASSFQGTEAFF. DNA for the CDR3: TGTGCCAGCAGTTTTCAGGGCACTGAAGCTTTCTTT.

The chain joins TRBV6-1 to TRBJ2-7; TRBD2 agrees at 9 bases. V lost 2 bases and J lost 0; bases outside the gene matches: 5. The germline V gene has CDR1 MNHNS and CDR2 SASEGT. This CDR3 is built from 16 residues. The DNA for the CDR3 is TGTGCCAGCAGTGAACTAGCGGGATCTAGCTCCTACGAGCAGTACTTC. Translating it yields CASSELAGSSSYEQYF.

The gene calls are TRBV19 and TRBJ1-2; possible D gene TRBD1, 6 bases. The V and J ends lost 3 bases and 5 bases respectively, with 13 bases between them. Germline values: CDR1 LNHDA, CDR2 SQIVND (reference sequence). The CDR3 consists of 14 residues. The CDR3 spells CASSIPGVVYGYTF. CDR3 nucleotides: TGTGCCAGTAGTATTCCAGGGGTTGTTTATGGCTACACCTTC.

This CDR3 reads CAWSFNGGEKLFF. Written as DNA, the CDR3 is TGTGCCTGGAGTTTTAACGGGGGTGAAAAACTGTTTTTT. The J gene is TRBJ1-4, the V gene TRBV30; D perhaps matches TRBD1 (5 bases). Germline-derived CDR1 and CDR2 are GTSNPN and SVGIG (reference sequence). V lost 2 bases and J lost 7, with 11 bases in between. The CDR3 contains 13 residues.